The 16 T cell receptor beta chains below all came from one sample that was sequenced in a study of cytomegalovirus exposure and HLA in healthy donors (dated by TCRdb to 2017 to 2019). Library construction relied on the immunoSEQ multiplex PCR assay. The multiplex PCR relied on a mix of 60 forward primers for TCR Vbeta segments and 13 reverse primers for TCR Jbeta segments. This immuneACCESS table, as held by TCRdb, lists in-frame sequences with V and J called but not all clones. Of the missing ones, under half trace to an unresolved V gene in checked studies; the others have no known cause. Counted in this sample were tens of thousands of clones; roughly 67% of them appeared once. 4.5% to 5.5% of the sample is in the top ten clones. The sequenced material came from PBMCs. These receptors were collected from a man in his forties or fifties in good health and CMV-seronegative.

This clone was found a few times. The V call is TRBV5-1, the J call TRBJ2-1; 11 nucleotides agree with TRBD1. V lost 4 bases, J lost 6 bases, and 6 bases stayed unmatched. The CDR3 sequence is 15 residues long. Per the germline V gene, CDR1 is SGHRS and CDR2 is YFSETQ. The CDR3 is CASSEFGTGGNEQFF. The CDR3, as DNA: TGCGCCAGCAGCGAATTCGGGACAGGGGGCAATGAGCAGTTCTTC.

In DNA form, the CDR3 reads TGTGCCTGGAGCTCCAGGGGGCCCTACAATGAGCAGTTCTTC. This sequence encodes CAWSSRGPYNEQFF. The chain recombines TRBV30 with TRBJ2-1, with 8 bases aligning to TRBD1. Germline lookup yields CDR1 GTSNPN and CDR2 SVGIG (reference sequence). The CDR3 runs 14 residues. J lost 2 bases, V lost 3 bases, and 3 bases had no gene match. Full variable domain (outside the CDR3, taken from reference TRBV30 and TRBJ2-1): SQTIHQWPATLVQPVGSPLSLECTVEGTSNPNLYWYRQAAGRGLQLLFYSVGIGQISSEVPQNLSASRPQDRQFILSSKKLLLSDSGFYLCAWSSRGPYNEQFFGPGTRLTVL.

V and J are TRBV12-5 and TRBJ2-5, with TRBD1 matching over 10 bases. Germline CDR1 LGHNT, CDR2 FRNRAP. The J segment lost 5 bases and the V segment lost 3 bases, leaving 6 bases of the junction unmatched. This CDR3 region has 15 residues. CDR3: CASGFGTGARETQYF. CDR3 bases: TGTGCTAGTGGTTTTGGGACAGGGGCGAGGGAGACCCAGTACTTC.

This rearrangement joins TRBV6-6 to TRBJ2-7; 7 positions agree with TRBD1. The germline V gene encodes CDR1 MNHNY and CDR2 SVGAGI (reference sequence). The V segment lost 5 bases and the J segment 7 bases; nucleotides outside the gene matches: 11. CDR3 length equals 14 residues. The CDR3 loop is CASSTHRTGVEQYF. For the CDR3, the DNA is TGTGCCAGCAGTACACATCGAACAGGGGTAGAGCAGTACTTC.

This chain uses TRBV27 with TRBJ1-6; 7 positions match TRBD1. Looked up from germline, CDR1 is MNHEY and CDR2 is SMNVEV (reference sequence). V lost 2 bases and J lost 7; bases outside the gene matches: 5. This CDR3 spans 15 amino acids. CDR3 DNA: TGTGCCAGCAGTTTAACAGGGGCATGGAATTCACCCCTCCACTTT. This encodes CASSLTGAWNSPLHF.

A note on this clone: The same CDR3 is also encoded by other DNA sequences in this sample. This rearrangement joins TRBV7-9 to TRBJ2-7; D unresolved. The CDR3 loop spans 11 amino acids. Trimming left V 5 bases short and J 4 bases short, with 6 bases between. The germline CDR1 and CDR2 sequences are SEHNR and FQNEAQ (reference sequence). In nucleotides, the CDR3 is TGTGCCAGCAGCACCTATTACGAGCAGTACTTC. Translating gives CASSTYYEQYF.

This clone came up a few times. V gene TRBV7-2 combines with J gene TRBJ2-7; D may be TRBD1 (6 bases). The germline CDR1 and CDR2 sequences are SGHTA and FQGNSA. The CDR3 extends over 11 amino acids. V lost 5 bases and J 9 bases, leaving 11 bases between the germline ends. DNA for the CDR3: TGTGCCAGCAGCCAGACAGGTGTGCAGTACTTC. Translation: CASSQTGVQYF.

This chain connects TRBV27 to TRBJ1-2, with D perhaps TRBD1 (5 bases). V was pared by 2 bases and J by 8 bases, with 15 bases between. Germline-derived CDR1 and CDR2 are MNHEY and SMNVEV (reference sequence). The CDR3 contains 14 residues. CDR3: CASSLMGGTEGYTF. The CDR3 nucleotides read TGTGCCAGCAGTTTAATGGGGGGTACGGAGGGCTACACCTTC.

This clone occurred once. This sequence joins TRBV9 and TRBJ1-4; D remains unclear. Trimming took off 7 bases at V and 5 bases at J, with 21 bases between the two ends. CDR1 is SGDLS and CDR2 is YYNGEE in the germline V gene. The CDR3 is made up of 16 amino acids. This CDR3 is CASPQQAPRINEKLFF. Here the CDR3 DNA reads TGTGCCAGCCCCCAACAAGCCCCCAGGATAAATGAAAAACTGTTTTTT.

The chain carries TRBV6-1 and TRBJ1-6, with 7 bases matching TRBD1. V shed 6 bases and J 7 bases; nucleotides not matched to a gene: 0. Germline V gene lookup returns CDR1 MNHNS and CDR2 SASEGT. CDR3 length: 12 residues. The CDR3 DNA reads TGTGCCAGCAGGGACAGGAATTCACCCCTCCACTTT. Its translation: CASRDRNSPLHF.

As DNA, the CDR3 is TGTGCCAGCAGTTACGGGGGGAGGGAAGGCTACACCTTC. It is translated as CASSYGGREGYTF. V usage is TRBV6-5 and J usage is TRBJ1-2, with D perhaps matching TRBD1 (5 bases). V was trimmed by 2 bases and J by 8 bases, leaving 12 bases between them. Germline CDR1 and CDR2: MNHEY and SVGAGI. The CDR3 sequence is 13 residues long.

CDR3: CASSPPRSYEQYF. CDR3 DNA sequence: TGTGCCAGCTCACCACCCAGGTCCTACGAGCAGTACTTC. J is TRBJ2-7 and V is TRBV18; D gene uncertain. There are 13 residues in the CDR3. Germline CDR1 reads KGHSH; CDR2 reads LQKENI. Trimming stripped 0 bases from V and 1 base from J, with 4 bases between.

This clone was seen just once. V and J are TRBV2 and TRBJ1-1; no definite D call. Trimming removed 2 bases at V and 1 base at J, with 5 bases between. This CDR3 has 13 amino acids. The germline V gene has CDR1 SNHLY and CDR2 FYNNEI. The DNA for the CDR3 is TGTGCCAGCAGTGAACGGGAGAACACTGAAGCTTTCTTT. Amino acids: CASSERENTEAFF.

This chain connects TRBV7-6 to TRBJ1-3, with TRBD1 identical over 7 bases. This CDR3 has 14 residues. With 4 bases clipped from V and 5 bases from J, the junction kept 5 bases outside the gene matches. Germline V CDR1 and CDR2: SGHVS, FNYEAQ. The CDR3 loop is CASSSRQGRNTIYF. In DNA, the CDR3 is TGTGCCAGCAGCTCCCGACAGGGTAGAAACACCATATATTTT.

This chain uses TRBV27 with TRBJ1-2, with D hard to call. The CDR3 is made up of 12 amino acids. The V and J ends lost 7 bases and 1 base respectively, with 7 bases between them. Germline CDR1 and CDR2: MNHEY and SMNVEV (reference sequence). CDR3 loop: CASTDFNYGYTF. The CDR3 DNA sequence: TGTGCCAGCACCGACTTTAACTATGGCTACACCTTC.

The rearrangement links TRBV5-1 to TRBJ2-7; TRBD2 matches at 8 bases. J gave up 1 base and V 8 bases, and 2 bases lay outside the gene matches. Per germline, CDR1 SGHRS and CDR2 YFSETQ. CDR3 length: 12 residues. CDR3 region: CASREGSYEQYF. DNA for the CDR3: TGCGCCAGTCGGGAGGGTTCCTACGAGCAGTACTTC. Based on the CDR3 plus reference TRBV5-1 and TRBJ2-7, the full variable domain is KAGVTQTPRYLIKTRGQQVTLSCSPISGHRSVSWYQQTPGQGLQFLFEYFSETQRNKGNFPGRFSGRQFSNSRSEMNVSTLELGDSALYLCASREGSYEQYFGPGTRLTVT.